This entry concerns a single T cell receptor beta chain. Its specificity is unknown. The data were taken from a study of T cell responses to AZD1222 COVID-19 vaccine. Findings of the study overall: Clonal diversity may have been underestimated, and the donors were mostly white British, with more females than males. Repertoires were collected only later (after the peak T cell response had occurred). Per reports, nearly half of all spike-specific TCRs target regions that are unmutated in variants.

Sequenced by immunoSEQ multiplex PCR; TCRdb stores in-frame clones only, minus some. The sample comprises 150,000 or so clones, roughly 94% of which are singletons, and 1% to 1.5% rests with the top ten. V lost 4 bases, J lost 1 base, and 8 bases stayed unmatched. The CDR3 is 18 residues long. Germline V gene lookup returns CDR1 SGHRS and CDR2 YFSETQ. This material consisted of peripheral blood, taken 28 days after the second AZD1222 dose. This receptor was taken from an adult who received the AZD1222 COVID-19 vaccine. The chain carries TRBV5-1 and TRBJ2-5; TRBD2 agrees at 15 bases. In DNA form, the CDR3 reads TGCGCCAGCAGCACCGGACTAGCGGGAGGGCCGGGCCAAGAGACCCAGTACTTC. Translating it yields CASSTGLAGGPGQETQYF.